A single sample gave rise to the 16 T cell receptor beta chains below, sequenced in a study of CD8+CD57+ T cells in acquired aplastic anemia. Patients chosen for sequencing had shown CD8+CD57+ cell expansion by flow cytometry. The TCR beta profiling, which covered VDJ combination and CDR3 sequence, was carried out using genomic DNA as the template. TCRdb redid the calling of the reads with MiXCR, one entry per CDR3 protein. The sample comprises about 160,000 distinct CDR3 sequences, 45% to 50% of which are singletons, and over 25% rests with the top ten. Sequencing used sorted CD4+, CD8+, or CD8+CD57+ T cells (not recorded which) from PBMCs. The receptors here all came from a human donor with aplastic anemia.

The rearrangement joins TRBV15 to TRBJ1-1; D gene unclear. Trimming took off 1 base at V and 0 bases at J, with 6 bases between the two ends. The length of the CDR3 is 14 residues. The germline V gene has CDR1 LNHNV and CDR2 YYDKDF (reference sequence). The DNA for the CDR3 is TGTGCCACCAGCAGAGTGAGGCTGAACACTGAAGCTTTCTTT. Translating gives CATSRVRLNTEAFF.

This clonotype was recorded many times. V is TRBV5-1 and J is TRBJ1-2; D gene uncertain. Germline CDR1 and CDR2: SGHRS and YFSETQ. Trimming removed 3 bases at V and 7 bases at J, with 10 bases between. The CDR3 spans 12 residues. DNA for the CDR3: TGCGCCAGCAGCTCAGGAGACGGTGGCTACACCTTC. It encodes CASSSGDGGYTF.

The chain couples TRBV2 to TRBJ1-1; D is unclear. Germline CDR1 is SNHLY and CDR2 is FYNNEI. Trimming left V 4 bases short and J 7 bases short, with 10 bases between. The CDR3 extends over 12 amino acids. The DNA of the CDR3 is TGTGCCAGCAGTGGTGCTAGTGGTGAAGCTTTCTTT. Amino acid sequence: CASSGASGEAFF.

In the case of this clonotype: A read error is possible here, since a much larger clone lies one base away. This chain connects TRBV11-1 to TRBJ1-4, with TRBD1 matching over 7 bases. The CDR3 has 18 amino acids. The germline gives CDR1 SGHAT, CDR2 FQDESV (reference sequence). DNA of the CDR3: TGTGCCAGCAGCGGGGCGGTAGGAGGGGGGACAGCCCCGGAAAATCTGTTTTTT. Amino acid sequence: CASSGAVGGGTAPENLFF.

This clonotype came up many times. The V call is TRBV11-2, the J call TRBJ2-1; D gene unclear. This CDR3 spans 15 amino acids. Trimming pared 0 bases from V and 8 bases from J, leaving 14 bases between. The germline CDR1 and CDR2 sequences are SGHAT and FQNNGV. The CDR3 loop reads CASSLDLLSAYEQFF. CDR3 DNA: TGTGCCAGCAGCTTAGATCTACTATCGGCCTATGAGCAGTTCTTC.

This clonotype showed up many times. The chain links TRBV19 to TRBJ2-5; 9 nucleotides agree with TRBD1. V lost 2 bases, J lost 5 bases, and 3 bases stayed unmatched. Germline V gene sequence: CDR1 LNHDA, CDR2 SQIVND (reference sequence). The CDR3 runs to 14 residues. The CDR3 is CASSITGGQETQYF. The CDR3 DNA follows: TGTGCCAGTAGTATAACAGGGGGCCAGGAGACCCAGTACTTC.

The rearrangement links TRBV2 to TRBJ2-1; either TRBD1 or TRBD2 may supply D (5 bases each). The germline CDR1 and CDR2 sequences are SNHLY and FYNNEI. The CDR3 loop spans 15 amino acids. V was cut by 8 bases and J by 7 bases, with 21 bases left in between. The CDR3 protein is CASASRDRVVNEQFF. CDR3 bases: TGTGCCAGCGCTTCGAGGGACCGGGTGGTGAATGAGCAGTTCTTC.

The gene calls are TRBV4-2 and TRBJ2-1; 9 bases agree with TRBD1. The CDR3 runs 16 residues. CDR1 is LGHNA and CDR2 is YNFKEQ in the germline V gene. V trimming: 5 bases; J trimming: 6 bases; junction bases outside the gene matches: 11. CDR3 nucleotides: TGTGCCAGCAGCACGTGGGGGACAGGGCGACGCAATGAGCAGTTCTTC. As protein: CASSTWGTGRRNEQFF.

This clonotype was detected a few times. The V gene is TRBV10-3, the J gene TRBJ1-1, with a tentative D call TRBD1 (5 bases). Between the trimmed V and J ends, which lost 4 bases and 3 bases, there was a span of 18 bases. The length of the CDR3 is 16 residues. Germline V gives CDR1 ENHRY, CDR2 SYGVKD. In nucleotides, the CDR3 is TGTGCCATCAGTGGAAGGGACGGAGCCGGGGACACTGAAGCTTTCTTT. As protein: CAISGRDGAGDTEAFF.

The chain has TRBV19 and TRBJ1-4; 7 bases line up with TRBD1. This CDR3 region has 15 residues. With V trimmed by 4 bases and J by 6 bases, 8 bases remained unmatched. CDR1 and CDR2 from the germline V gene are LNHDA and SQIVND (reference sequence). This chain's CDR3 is CASSTLDRPDEKLFF. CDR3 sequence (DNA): TGTGCCAGTAGTACCCTGGACAGGCCGGATGAAAAACTGTTTTTT.

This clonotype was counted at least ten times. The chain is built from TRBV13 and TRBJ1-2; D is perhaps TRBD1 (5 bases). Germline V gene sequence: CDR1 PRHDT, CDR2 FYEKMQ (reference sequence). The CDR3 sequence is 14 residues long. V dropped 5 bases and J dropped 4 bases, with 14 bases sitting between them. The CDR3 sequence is CASSLARGGYGYTF. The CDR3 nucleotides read TGTGCCAGCAGCCTTGCTCGGGGCGGCTATGGCTACACCTTC. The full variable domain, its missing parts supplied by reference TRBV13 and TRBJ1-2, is AAGVIQSPRHLIKEKRETATLKCYPIPRHDTVYWYQQGPGQDPQFLISFYEKMQSDKGSIPDRFSAQQFSDYHSELNMSSLELGDSALYFCASSLARGGYGYTFGSGTRLTVV.

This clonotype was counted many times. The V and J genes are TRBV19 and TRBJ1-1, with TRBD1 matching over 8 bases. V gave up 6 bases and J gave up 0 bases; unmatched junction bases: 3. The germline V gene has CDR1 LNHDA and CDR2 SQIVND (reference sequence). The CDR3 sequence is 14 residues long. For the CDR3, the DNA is TGTGCCAGTAGCTACAGGGGGGTGAACACTGAAGCTTTCTTT. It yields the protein CASSYRGVNTEAFF. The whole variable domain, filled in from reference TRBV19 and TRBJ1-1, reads DGGITQSPKYLFRKEGQNVTLSCEQNLNHDAMYWYRQDPGQGLRLIYYSQIVNDFQKGDIAEGYSVSREKKESFPLTVTSAQKNPTAFYLCASSYRGVNTEAFFGQGTRLTVV.

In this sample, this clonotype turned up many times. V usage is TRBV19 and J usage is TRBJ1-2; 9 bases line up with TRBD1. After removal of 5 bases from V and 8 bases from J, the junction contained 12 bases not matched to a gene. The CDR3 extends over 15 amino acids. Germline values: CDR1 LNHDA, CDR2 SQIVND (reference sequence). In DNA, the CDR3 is TGTGCCAGTAGTCAGATCTGGGACAGGGCACACGGCTACACCTTC. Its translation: CASSQIWDRAHGYTF.

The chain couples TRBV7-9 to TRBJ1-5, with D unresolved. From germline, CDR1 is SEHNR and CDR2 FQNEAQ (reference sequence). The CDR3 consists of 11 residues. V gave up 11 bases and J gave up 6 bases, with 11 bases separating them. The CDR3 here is CAAFRLQPQHF. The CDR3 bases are TGTGCCGCCTTCAGGCTTCAGCCCCAGCATTTT.

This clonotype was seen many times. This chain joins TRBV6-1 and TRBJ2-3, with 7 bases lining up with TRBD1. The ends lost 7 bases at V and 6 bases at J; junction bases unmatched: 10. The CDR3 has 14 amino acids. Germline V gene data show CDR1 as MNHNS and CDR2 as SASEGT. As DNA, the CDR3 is TGTGCCAGCACCTCACAGGGGCAAGGGGATACGCAGTATTTT. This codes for CASTSQGQGDTQYF.

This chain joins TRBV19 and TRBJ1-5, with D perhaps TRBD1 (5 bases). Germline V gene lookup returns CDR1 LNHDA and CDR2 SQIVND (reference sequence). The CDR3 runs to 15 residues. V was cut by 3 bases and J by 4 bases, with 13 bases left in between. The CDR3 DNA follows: TGTGCCAGTAGTATTGGCAGGGCGCGGAATCAGCCCCAGCATTTT. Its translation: CASSIGRARNQPQHF. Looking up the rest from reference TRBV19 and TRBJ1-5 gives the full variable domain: DGGITQSPKYLFRKEGQNVTLSCEQNLNHDAMYWYRQDPGQGLRLIYYSQIVNDFQKGDIAEGYSVSREKKESFPLTVTSAQKNPTAFYLCASSIGRARNQPQHFGDGTRLSIL.